These 3 T cell receptor beta chains share one sample of origin, sequenced in a study of T cell responses to AZD1222 COVID-19 vaccine. The protocol was immunoSEQ multiplex PCR, while the TCRdb copy is restricted to in-frame clones and leaves out a portion. The sample records 150,000 or so clones, more than 85% being singletons. This sample comprised peripheral blood, obtained on day 0 of AZD1222 vaccination. These receptors came from an adult in good health.

The genes are TRBV5-1 and TRBJ1-1; maybe TRBD1 (6 bases). Trimming took 4 bases from V and 1 from J, leaving 14 bases between them. This CDR3 is built from 15 residues. Germline CDR1 reads SGHRS; CDR2 reads YFSETQ. The CDR3 nucleotides read TGCGCCAGCAGCATTACAGGGACCGCGAACACTGAAGCTTTCTTT. As protein: CASSITGTANTEAFF.

The V call is TRBV11-2, the J call TRBJ2-7; D gene ambiguous. The length of the CDR3 is 16 residues. Per germline, CDR1 SGHAT and CDR2 FQNNGV. Trimming cost V 0 bases and J 2 bases, with 14 bases left between them. The CDR3 DNA is TGTGCCAGCAGCTTAGATAGGCTCACTGCCCCCTACGAGCAGTACTTC. Residues: CASSLDRLTAPYEQYF.

The rearrangement joins TRBV2 to TRBJ1-2, with D possibly TRBD1 on 6 matching bases. CDR3 length: 15 amino acids. V lost 6 bases, J lost 4 bases, and 18 bases lay in between. Looked up from germline, CDR1 is SNHLY and CDR2 is FYNNEI. This CDR3 is CASSLTQGRSYGYTF. CDR3 nucleotides: TGTGCCAGCAGCTTGACGCAGGGGAGGAGCTATGGCTACACCTTC.